Below, 19 T cell receptor beta chains from the same sample are listed, as sequenced in a study of identical twins. TCRdb fed the 5' RACE reads into MiXCR, producing one record per CDR3 protein. The sample has about 1.7 million distinct CDR3 sequences; 32% are singletons. The sequenced sample was cord blood. All receptors come from a newborn girl in good health.

The chain employs TRBV20-1 and TRBJ2-2, with a tentative D call TRBD2 (5 bases). This CDR3 region has 14 residues. V lost 5 bases and J lost 0, with 10 bases in between. Per germline, CDR1 DFQATT and CDR2 SNEGSKA (reference sequence). In DNA form, the CDR3 reads TGCAGTGCTCCAACTAGATCGAACACCGGGGAGCTGTTTTTT. This codes for CSAPTRSNTGELFF.

V is TRBV30 and J is TRBJ2-4; unclear D gene. With the DNA end fitting TRBJ2-5 better, the J assignment may be wrong. The CDR3 has 13 amino acids. Germline V gives CDR1 GTSNPN, CDR2 SVGIG (reference sequence). DNA of the CDR3: TGTGCCTGGAGCCTGGGCAGGATGGAGACCCAGTACTTC. It codes for CAWSLGRMETQYF.

The chain has TRBV5-1 and TRBJ2-3, with TRBD2 identical over 9 bases. Germline V gives CDR1 SGHRS, CDR2 YFSETQ. Trimming cost V 2 bases and J 4 bases; bases outside gene matches: 14. CDR3 length equals 18 residues. The CDR3 loop reads CASSLRAVAGAGADTQYF. The CDR3 DNA reads TGCGCCAGCAGCTTAAGGGCGGTAGCGGGAGCGGGAGCAGATACGCAGTATTTT.

This clonotype has at least ten counts. The rearrangement uses TRBV5-1 and TRBJ1-1; no reliable D call. The CDR3 is made up of 13 amino acids. V was cut by 0 bases and J by 4 bases, with 7 bases left in between. The germline CDR1 and CDR2 sequences are SGHRS and YFSETQ. DNA of the CDR3: TGCGCCAGCAGCTTGGTGGTGGGCACTGAAGCTTTCTTT. Translation gives CASSLVVGTEAFF. Full variable domain (remainder filled in from reference TRBV5-1 and TRBJ1-1): KAGVTQTPRYLIKTRGQQVTLSCSPISGHRSVSWYQQTPGQGLQFLFEYFSETQRNKGNFPGRFSGRQFSNSRSEMNVSTLELGDSALYLCASSLVVGTEAFFGQGTRLTVV.

The rearrangement links TRBV20-1 to TRBJ2-7; D is possibly TRBD2 (6 bases). Germline lookup yields CDR1 DFQATT and CDR2 SNEGSKA (reference sequence). The ends were cut back, 5 bases at V and 3 bases at J, with 23 bases in the middle. The CDR3 contains 16 residues. CDR3 residues: CSAGPIRDWNYYEQYF. CDR3 DNA sequence: TGCAGTGCTGGACCTATACGGGACTGGAATTACTACGAGCAGTACTTC.

V gene TRBV20-1 combines with J gene TRBJ2-1, with D possibly matching TRBD1 (5 bases). The CDR3 has 14 residues. Germline V gene data show CDR1 as DFQATT and CDR2 as SNEGSKA (reference sequence). Trimming cost V 6 bases and J 6 bases, with 18 bases left between them. CDR3 region: CSASQGGWFNEQFF. DNA for the CDR3: TGCAGTGCCAGTCAGGGTGGTTGGTTCAATGAGCAGTTCTTC.

This clonotype was picked up many times. The chain recombines TRBV5-1 with TRBJ2-5, with 10 bases aligning to TRBD2. The length of the CDR3 is 14 residues. Germline loops: CDR1 SGHRS, CDR2 YFSETQ. V gave up 1 base and J gave up 5 bases; unmatched junction bases: 2. CDR3 protein: CASSLSSGGETQYF. CDR3 nucleotide sequence: TGCGCCAGCAGCTTGTCTAGCGGGGGCGAGACCCAGTACTTC.

The CDR3 DNA reads as TGCAGTGCTAGAGTAGCGGGGGGGAGCAATGAGCAGTTCTTC. This sequence encodes CSARVAGGSNEQFF. This chain connects TRBV20-1 to TRBJ2-1, with 11 bases that match TRBD2. The CDR3 has 14 residues. From germline, CDR1 is DFQATT and CDR2 SNEGSKA (reference sequence). J gave up 6 bases and V 1 base, and 2 bases lay outside the gene matches.

The chain links TRBV20-1 to TRBJ2-1; 7 nucleotides match TRBD2. From germline, CDR1 is DFQATT and CDR2 SNEGSKA (reference sequence). V lost 2 bases, J lost 2 bases, and 3 bases stayed unmatched. CDR3 length: 14 amino acids. The CDR3 DNA reads as TGCAGTGCTAGAAAGCGGGGACCCTACAATGAGCAGTTCTTC. Protein sequence: CSARKRGPYNEQFF.

This clonotype was counted between two and nine times. The chain combines TRBV20-1 with TRBJ2-5; the D gene could be TRBD1 or TRBD2 (5 bases each). Deletions cut 6 bases from V and 4 bases from J, with 15 bases between. CDR3 length equals 13 residues. CDR1 is DFQATT and CDR2 is SNEGSKA in the germline V gene (reference sequence). CDR3 nucleotide sequence: TGCAGTGCACCAACCGGGACCGCAGAGACCCAGTACTTC. It translates to CSAPTGTAETQYF.

This chain joins TRBV4-1 and TRBJ2-4, with 9 bases identical to TRBD2. The CDR3 spans 17 residues. From germline, CDR1 is MGHRA and CDR2 YSYEKL. The V segment lost 1 base and the J segment 8 bases; nucleotides outside the gene matches: 12. CDR3 residues: CASSQVSREGLGDIQYF. CDR3 coding DNA: TGCGCCAGCAGCCAAGTCTCGCGGGAGGGCCTTGGGGACATTCAGTACTTC.

This clonotype has only a few counts. The V gene is TRBV12-3 or TRBV12-4, the J gene TRBJ2-1; 9 bases match TRBD2. This CDR3 region has 14 residues. V trimming: 2 bases; J trimming: 10 bases; junction bases outside the gene matches: 6. The CDR3 protein is CASSLWRGGHEQFF. DNA of the CDR3: TGTGCCAGCAGTTTATGGCGGGGGGGTCACGAGCAGTTCTTC.

This clonotype appeared a few times. This chain links TRBV20-1 with TRBJ2-3, with 11 nucleotides matching TRBD2. The CDR3 runs 18 residues. Germline V CDR1 and CDR2: DFQATT, SNEGSKA (reference sequence). Trimming at V came to 3 bases and at J to 1 base, leaving 12 bases not matched to a gene. The CDR3 nucleotides read TGCAGTGCTAGTACGCGTCAAAAACTAGCGGGGGGCACAGATACGCAGTATTTT. This translates into CSASTRQKLAGGTDTQYF.

This chain joins TRBV20-1 and TRBJ2-3; D is undetermined. Trimming took off 4 bases at V and 0 bases at J, with 14 bases between the two ends. Germline V gives CDR1 DFQATT, CDR2 SNEGSKA (reference sequence). The CDR3 covers 15 residues. CDR3 in DNA: TGCAGTGCTACCTTGACTGACCATAGCACAGATACGCAGTATTTT. This translates into CSATLTDHSTDTQYF.

This clonotype was seen at least ten times. The chain uses TRBV5-1 and TRBJ1-4, with 8 bases identical to TRBD1. J was trimmed by 4 bases and V by 4 bases; bases with no gene match: 9. CDR1 is SGHRS and CDR2 is YFSETQ in the germline V gene. This CDR3 contains 16 residues. The CDR3 region has the DNA TGCGCCAGCAGCGCCGGGACAGGCCCTTTTAATGAAAAACTGTTTTTT. It translates to CASSAGTGPFNEKLFF.

The chain joins TRBV5-1 to TRBJ2-1; tentative D call: TRBD2 (7 bases). The J call could be wrong; TRBJ2-7 is a better fit for the DNA end. Germline values: CDR1 SGHRS, CDR2 YFSETQ. CDR3 length equals 17 residues. CDR3 loop: CASRGGLTDSSYNEQYF. The CDR3 DNA is TGCGCCAGCAGAGGGGGACTAACCGATAGCTCCTACAATGAGCAGTACTTC.

This clonotype was detected only a few times. The rearrangement joins TRBV24-1 to TRBJ2-1; D is possibly TRBD1 (7 bases). From germline, CDR1 is KGHDR and CDR2 SFDVKD. V dropped 8 bases and J dropped 6 bases, with 22 bases sitting between them. The CDR3 length is 16 residues. The CDR3 DNA reads as TGTGCCACCAAACAGGGGAAGACGGGAGTCGGCAATGAGCAGTTCTTC. Residues: CATKQGKTGVGNEQFF.

This clonotype was detected a few times. The chain is built from TRBV5-1 and TRBJ1-5; maybe TRBD1 (6 bases). Trimming cost V 3 bases and J 2 bases, with 6 bases left between them. Germline V CDR1 and CDR2: SGHRS, YFSETQ. The CDR3 is made up of 13 amino acids. The CDR3 loop reads CASSWGRNQPQHF. DNA of the CDR3: TGCGCCAGCAGCTGGGGGCGCAATCAGCCCCAGCATTTT.

This clonotype appeared a few times. The rearrangement joins TRBV7-2 to TRBJ2-1, with D possibly matching TRBD2 (5 bases). The germline V gene encodes CDR1 SGHTA and CDR2 FQGNSA. V was pared by 3 bases and J by 3 bases, with 12 bases between. There are 15 residues in the CDR3. The CDR3 loop is CASSFGELVYNEQFF. CDR3 DNA: TGTGCCAGCAGCTTTGGGGAGTTGGTCTACAATGAGCAGTTCTTC.